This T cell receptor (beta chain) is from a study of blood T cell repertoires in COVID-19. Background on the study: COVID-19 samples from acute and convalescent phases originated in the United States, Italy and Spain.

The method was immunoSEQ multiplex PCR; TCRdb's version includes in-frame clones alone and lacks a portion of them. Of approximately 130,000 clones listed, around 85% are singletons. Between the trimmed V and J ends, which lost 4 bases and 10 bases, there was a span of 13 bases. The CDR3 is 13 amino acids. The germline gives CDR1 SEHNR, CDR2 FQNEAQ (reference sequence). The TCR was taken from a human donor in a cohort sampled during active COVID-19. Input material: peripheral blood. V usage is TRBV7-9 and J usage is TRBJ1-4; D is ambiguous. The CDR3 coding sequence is TGTGCCAGCAGCTCCGACAAGAGCGGAAAACTGTTTTTT. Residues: CASSSDKSGKLFF.